These 25 T cell receptor beta chains were all obtained from the same sample, sequenced in a study of cytomegalovirus exposure and HLA in healthy donors. PCR was performed using 60 Vbeta and 13 Jbeta primers. Libraries were prepared by immunoSEQ multiplex PCR; TCRdb keeps only in-frame clonotypes and omits some of them. Of 65,000 to 95,000 clones in the sample, over 70% are singletons; the top ten hold approximately 6%. The sample comprised PBMCs. These receptor sequences come from a male donor in good health and CMV-seropositive.

The rearrangement joins TRBV5-1 to TRBJ2-4; 9 bases are a match to TRBD2. Germline CDR1 reads SGHRS; CDR2 reads YFSETQ. CDR3 length: 16 amino acids. After removal of 2 bases from V and 6 bases from J, the junction contained 9 bases not matched to a gene. In nucleotides, the CDR3 is TGCGCCAGCAGCTTTTCTAGCGGGGCTGGGAGAAACATTCAGTACTTC. Residues: CASSFSSGAGRNIQYF.

The genes are TRBV18 and TRBJ2-5; 8 nucleotides line up with TRBD1. Germline CDR1 and CDR2: KGHSH and LQKENI. With V trimmed by 3 bases and J by 5 bases, 11 bases remained unmatched. CDR3 length: 16 residues. CDR3 coding DNA: TGTGCCAGCTCACCCTTCTCAGGGGGCCTCGGGGAGACCCAGTACTTC. It yields the protein CASSPFSGGLGETQYF. Drawing the rest from reference TRBV18 and TRBJ2-5, the complete variable domain is NAGVMQNPRHLVRRRGQEARLRCSPMKGHSHVYWYRQLPEEGLKFMVYLQKENIIDESGMPKERFSAEFPKEGPSILRIQQVVRGDSAAYFCASSPFSGGLGETQYFGPGTRLLVL.

The J gene is TRBJ1-2, the V gene TRBV11-2, with D tentatively TRBD1 (6 bases). The CDR3 length is 15 residues. The germline V gene has CDR1 SGHAT and CDR2 FQNNGV. Trimming stripped 5 bases from V and 8 bases from J, with 21 bases between. CDR3 amino acids: CASSPGGAFQRGYTF. CDR3 nucleotides: TGTGCCAGCAGCCCGGGGGGGGCATTCCAGCGGGGCTACACCTTC.

The table lists this clone with a count of one. The sample carries other DNA sequences with the same CDR3. The chain carries TRBV5-1 and TRBJ1-2; 7 nucleotides align to TRBD1. Per the germline V gene, CDR1 is SGHRS and CDR2 is YFSETQ. Trimming cost V 2 bases and J 2 bases; bases outside gene matches: 12. The CDR3 consists of 17 residues. In DNA form, the CDR3 reads TGCGCCAGCAGCTTTTCCCCCTGGACAGGCGAAAACTATGGCTACACCTTC. Its protein is CASSFSPWTGENYGYTF.

This chain uses TRBV11-2 with TRBJ2-5; D is undetermined. Trimming shortened V by 4 bases and J by 8 bases, and 11 bases separated the two germline ends. Germline CDR1 and CDR2: SGHAT and FQNNGV. The CDR3 sequence is 12 residues long. The CDR3 is CASSSDQITQYF. For the CDR3, the DNA is TGTGCCAGCAGCTCAGATCAGATTACCCAGTACTTC.

The chain is built from TRBV2 and TRBJ1-1; the D is unclear. This CDR3 has 14 residues. In germline, CDR1 is SNHLY, CDR2 FYNNEI. Trimming removed 3 bases at V and 6 bases at J, with 14 bases between. The CDR3 region is CASSDDKKVAEAFF. DNA for the CDR3: TGTGCCAGCAGTGATGACAAAAAGGTCGCTGAAGCTTTCTTT. The complete variable domain, with remaining parts taken from reference TRBV2 and TRBJ1-1, reads EPEVTQTPSHQVTQMGQEVILRCVPISNHLYFYWYRQILGQKVEFLVSFYNNEISEKSEIFDDQFSVERPDGSNFTLKIRSTKLEDSAMYFCASSDDKKVAEAFFGQGTRLTVV.

This clone was recorded only once. The V gene is TRBV7-2, the J gene TRBJ2-3; D is undetermined. V dropped 6 bases and J dropped 6 bases, with 16 bases sitting between them. The length of the CDR3 is 14 residues. The V gene's germline CDR1 is SGHTA and CDR2 FQGNSA. The CDR3 DNA reads as TGTGCCAGCAGTATCGGTTTAGAGGTGGATACGCAGTATTTT. Protein: CASSIGLEVDTQYF.

The rearrangement joins TRBV7-9 to TRBJ2-5; D is perhaps TRBD2 (6 bases). The closer fit of TRBJ2-7 to the DNA end suggests the J call may be wrong. The CDR3 loop spans 13 amino acids. Germline assignment: CDR1 SEHNR and CDR2 FQNEAQ (reference sequence). CDR3 in amino acids: CASSSRDSYEQYF. In DNA form, the CDR3 reads TGTGCCAGCAGCTCCCGGGACTCTTACGAGCAGTACTTC.

The chain combines TRBV9 with TRBJ2-1; weak D call: TRBD1 (5 bases). The CDR3 length is 15 residues. V dropped 3 bases and J dropped 2 bases, with 12 bases sitting between them. Germline CDR1 SGDLS, CDR2 YYNGEE. For the CDR3, the DNA is TGTGCCAGCAGCGCTAGGGGTCAGGCCTACAATGAGCAGTTCTTC. It specifies CASSARGQAYNEQFF.

The chain carries TRBV30 and TRBJ2-7, with 7 bases fitting TRBD2. Germline loops: CDR1 GTSNPN, CDR2 SVGIG (reference sequence). Germline trimming cut 3 bases from V and 0 bases from J; bases unmatched to any gene: 5. This CDR3 spans 14 amino acids. The CDR3 is CAWRVAGASYEQYF. In DNA, the CDR3 is TGTGCCTGGAGGGTGGCGGGAGCCTCCTACGAGCAGTACTTC.

The CDR3 DNA follows: TGTGCCACATCTCCGATTTGGGCTAGCGGGAGTTATAGAGACAATGAGCAGTTCTTC. Protein sequence: CATSPIWASGSYRDNEQFF. The chain combines TRBV27 with TRBJ2-1; 10 bases match TRBD2. The V segment lost 10 bases and the J segment 5 bases; nucleotides outside the gene matches: 23. Germline V gene sequence: CDR1 MNHEY, CDR2 SMNVEV (reference sequence). There are 19 residues in the CDR3.

J is TRBJ2-7 and V is TRBV7-2; TRBD2 agrees at 7 bases. CDR3 size: 12 residues. Trimming at V came to 6 bases and at J to 6 bases, leaving 5 bases not matched to a gene. The germline CDR1 and CDR2 sequences are SGHTA and FQGNSA. CDR3 residues: CASRPTGGEQYF. Written as DNA, the CDR3 is TGTGCCAGCAGGCCGACGGGGGGCGAGCAGTACTTC.

The CDR3 loop is CASTRTGLRQPQHF. CDR3 nucleotide sequence: TGTGCCAGCACCCGGACAGGCTTACGGCAGCCCCAGCATTTT. The chain couples TRBV21-1 to TRBJ1-5; the table's D call of TRBD1 was not tested on the DNA. TRBV21-1 is labeled a pseudogene. The CDR3 loop spans 14 amino acids.

This chain joins TRBV6-1 and TRBJ2-7, with D tentatively TRBD2 (6 bases). This CDR3 is built from 14 residues. CDR1 MNHNS and CDR2 SASEGT come from the germline V gene. V dropped 5 bases and J dropped 4 bases, with 15 bases sitting between them. The CDR3 DNA sequence: TGTGCCAGCAGTCCGAGGATCCGGGGGTACGAGCAGTACTTC. It yields the protein CASSPRIRGYEQYF.

The chain recombines TRBV19 with TRBJ2-7; perhaps TRBD2 as D (7 bases). Germline V gives CDR1 LNHDA, CDR2 SQIVND (reference sequence). The CDR3 consists of 17 residues. Trimming removed 7 bases from V and 0 bases from J, with 22 bases in between. The CDR3 DNA reads as TGTGCCAGTACCCCGAGGGCGGGCGGGGGCAGCTCCTACGAGCAGTACTTC. Protein: CASTPRAGGGSSYEQYF.

The chain employs TRBV9 and TRBJ2-7; TRBD2 agrees at 7 bases. Germline CDR1 is SGDLS and CDR2 is YYNGEE. Trimming at V came to 0 bases and at J to 4 bases, leaving 4 bases not matched to a gene. The length of the CDR3 is 14 residues. CDR3 protein: CASSVDLGGYEQYF. CDR3 DNA: TGTGCCAGCAGCGTAGATCTCGGGGGGTACGAGCAGTACTTC.

This clone occurred once. J is TRBJ2-1 and V is TRBV11-3, with 13 bases that match TRBD2. The V and J ends lost 1 base and 2 bases, in that order; junction bases with no gene match: 8. The CDR3 runs 19 residues. Germline V gene sequence: CDR1 SGHNT, CDR2 YENEEA. The DNA for the CDR3 is TGTGCCAGCAGCTTAGCCCGACTAGCGGGAGGCCCCCCCTACAATGAGCAGTTCTTC. It translates to CASSLARLAGGPPYNEQFF.

This chain connects TRBV25-1 to TRBJ2-7; 10 nucleotides align to TRBD1. The trim removed 4 bases at V and 2 bases at J, leaving 2 bases unmatched. This CDR3 is built from 14 residues. CDR1 is MGHDK, CDR2 SYGVNS, per germline. CDR3 sequence reads: CASSGDRGTYEQYF. The CDR3, as DNA: TGTGCCAGCAGTGGGGACAGGGGCACCTACGAGCAGTACTTC.

The J gene is TRBJ2-7, the V gene TRBV5-5; D is unresolved. Germline CDR1 and CDR2: SGHKS and YYEKEE (reference sequence). This CDR3 has 12 residues. Trimming took 4 bases from V and 0 from J, leaving 5 bases between them. CDR3 nucleotide sequence: TGTGCCAGCAGCCAGATCTCCTACGAGCAGTACTTC. It codes for CASSQISYEQYF.

The CDR3 here is CSVRPSGVYNEQFF. In nucleotides, the CDR3 is TGCAGCGTTCGGCCTAGCGGGGTCTACAATGAGCAGTTCTTC. The chain recombines TRBV29-1 with TRBJ2-1; 9 positions agree with TRBD2. With V trimmed by 5 bases and J by 3 bases, 5 bases remained unmatched. Germline V lookup: CDR1 SQVTM, CDR2 ANQGSEA. The length of the CDR3 is 14 residues.

The rearrangement uses TRBV18 and TRBJ2-7, with D perhaps matching TRBD2 (5 bases). V was trimmed by 3 bases and J by 2 bases, leaving 11 bases between them. This CDR3 is built from 14 residues. CDR1 KGHSH and CDR2 LQKENI come from the germline V gene. Here the CDR3 reads CASSPAGEAYEQYF. The CDR3 coding sequence is TGTGCCAGCTCACCTGCCGGGGAAGCCTACGAGCAGTACTTC.

The chain links TRBV25-1 to TRBJ1-6; D gene unclear. The length of the CDR3 is 14 residues. The V and J ends lost 8 bases and 7 bases respectively, with 15 bases between them. CDR1 and CDR2 from the germline V gene are MGHDK and SYGVNS. In nucleotides, the CDR3 is TGTGCCAGCCCTAGAAAGGTACTGAATTCACCCCTCCACTTT. Protein: CASPRKVLNSPLHF.

The rearrangement links TRBV6-1 to TRBJ2-7; TRBD1 might be the D (6 bases). This CDR3 is built from 15 residues. Deletions cut 6 bases from V and 1 base from J, with 16 bases between. Germline CDR1 and CDR2: MNHNS and SASEGT. The CDR3 DNA is TGTGCCAGCAGGACGTTGGGGGCAGATTCCTACGAGCAGTACTTC. Translation gives CASRTLGADSYEQYF.

This clone appeared a few times. This chain uses TRBV28 with TRBJ1-4; D gene unclear. Trimming took 6 bases from V and 7 from J, leaving 18 bases between them. Germline lookup yields CDR1 MDHEN and CDR2 SYDVKM. This CDR3 comprises 15 residues. CDR3 nucleotides: TGTGCCAGCAGCAACAGTGGGCACGCTGGTGAAAAACTGTTTTTT. This gives the protein CASSNSGHAGEKLFF.

The chain couples TRBV6-5 to TRBJ2-7; TRBD1 agrees at 7 bases. V was clipped by 4 bases and J by 0 bases; unmatched bases: 3. Germline loops: CDR1 MNHEY, CDR2 SVGAGI. The CDR3 is 14 amino acids. The CDR3 coding sequence is TGTGCCAGCAGTTGGGCAGGGGGCTCCTACGAGCAGTACTTC. Protein product: CASSWAGGSYEQYF.